These 31 T cell receptor beta chains originate from one sample sequenced in a study of shared clonotypes between healthy human individuals. The table came from immunoSEQ multiplex PCR; TCRdb's copy has only in-frame clones and leaves some out. In the table there are roughly 2.5 million clones, over 85% of which are singletons. The sample consisted of naive CD4+ T cells sorted from blood. The subset: CD45RA+ positively selected. The origin of the receptors is a man between 18 and 29 years old in good health.

The rearrangement links TRBV7-9 to TRBJ2-7; D not certain. The CDR3 extends over 16 amino acids. V was clipped by 1 base and J by 0 bases, with 13 bases between them. CDR1 is SEHNR and CDR2 is FQNEAQ in the germline V gene (reference sequence). The CDR3, as DNA: TGTGCCAGCAGCTTAGGCCAGTCGCTCCTCTCCTACGAGCAGTACTTC. This codes for CASSLGQSLLSYEQYF.

CDR3 sequence reads: CASSRTGPSGNTIYF. In DNA, the CDR3 is TGTGCCAGCAGTCGGACAGGGCCCTCTGGAAACACCATATATTTT. This chain links TRBV6-5 with TRBJ1-3; 8 nucleotides line up with TRBD1. Germline CDR1 is MNHEY and CDR2 is SVGAGI. The V and J ends lost 5 bases and 0 bases, in that order; junction bases with no gene match: 3. The CDR3 spans 15 residues.

The chain has TRBV5-1 and TRBJ2-7; D uncertain. With 1 base removed from V and 5 bases from J, the gap between germline ends came to 10 bases. Germline CDR1 is SGHRS and CDR2 is YFSETQ. The CDR3 contains 13 residues. The CDR3 nucleotides read TGCGCCAGCAGCTTGTCCAGAGAGAACGAGCAGTACTTC. As protein: CASSLSRENEQYF.

This chain joins TRBV9 and TRBJ2-3; the match to TRBD2 covers 8 bases. CDR3 size: 16 residues. Trimming at V came to 4 bases and at J to 5 bases, leaving 12 bases not matched to a gene. Germline CDR1 and CDR2: SGDLS and YYNGEE. CDR3 protein: CASSLRGIAGLDTQYF. The CDR3 DNA reads as TGTGCCAGCAGCCTCCGGGGGATAGCGGGGTTAGATACGCAGTATTTT.

This clone was seen once. V gene TRBV28 combines with J gene TRBJ2-1, with D tentatively TRBD2 (7 bases). The ends were cut back, 4 bases at V and 3 bases at J, with 13 bases in the middle. The CDR3 is 15 amino acids. The germline V gene encodes CDR1 MDHEN and CDR2 SYDVKM. CDR3 DNA sequence: TGTGCCAGCAGTTCCGGGGGGCCCGACTACAATGAGCAGTTCTTC. Amino acids: CASSSGGPDYNEQFF.

This chain joins TRBV9 and TRBJ1-3; D gene unclear. The V end lost 0 bases, the J end lost 2 bases, and 15 bases lay between the germline ends. This CDR3 region has 17 residues. Germline loops: CDR1 SGDLS, CDR2 YYNGEE. The CDR3 spells CASSVGAGSLPGNTIYF. The CDR3 DNA is TGTGCCAGCAGCGTAGGAGCGGGCAGCCTTCCTGGAAACACCATATATTTT.

J is TRBJ2-3 and V is TRBV5-5; TRBD1 aligns across 8 bases. Germline V lookup: CDR1 SGHKS, CDR2 YYEKEE (reference sequence). The trim removed 1 base at V and 0 bases at J, leaving 7 bases unmatched. This CDR3 has 17 residues. In nucleotides, the CDR3 is TGTGCCAGCAGCTTGCGGGACAGGTCTTTTAGCACAGATACGCAGTATTTT. This codes for CASSLRDRSFSTDTQYF. Full variable domain (outside the CDR3, taken from reference TRBV5-5 and TRBJ2-3): DAGVTQSPTHLIKTRGQQVTLRCSPISGHKSVSWYQQVLGQGPQFIFQYYEKEERGRGNFPDRFSARQFPNYSSELNVNALLLGDSALYLCASSLRDRSFSTDTQYFGPGTRLTVL.

The rearrangement joins TRBV7-3 to TRBJ2-5, with D uncertain. The CDR3 length is 13 residues. Germline V gene lookup returns CDR1 SGHTA and CDR2 FQGTGA. V lost 1 base, J lost 4 bases, and 7 bases lay in between. DNA for the CDR3: TGTGCCAGCAGCTTAAGGCCACTAGAGACCCAGTACTTC. Its protein is CASSLRPLETQYF.

V gene TRBV7-2 combines with J gene TRBJ2-7; the D is unclear. CDR1 SGHTA and CDR2 FQGNSA come from the germline V gene. Trimming left V 1 base short and J 2 bases short, with 12 bases between. The CDR3 is 15 residues long. The CDR3 loop reads CASSLVSQKAYEQYF. The CDR3 nucleotides are TGTGCCAGCAGCTTAGTATCTCAGAAAGCCTACGAGCAGTACTTC. The full variable domain, completed using reference TRBV7-2 and TRBJ2-7, is GAGVSQSPSNKVTEKGKDVELRCDPISGHTALYWYRQSLGQGLEFLIYFQGNSAPDKSGLPSDRFSAERTGGSVSTLTIQRTQQEDSAVYLCASSLVSQKAYEQYFGPGTRLTVT.

This chain links TRBV9 with TRBJ2-3, with TRBD2 matching 8 bases. The CDR3 runs 17 residues. Trimming removed 0 bases from V and 0 bases from J; junction bases left unmatched: 6. Germline assignment: CDR1 SGDLS and CDR2 YYNGEE. DNA of the CDR3: TGTGCCAGCAGCGTAGTCCCACTAGCGGCTAGCACAGATACGCAGTATTTT. It yields the protein CASSVVPLAASTDTQYF.

This clone has just one count. This sequence joins TRBV5-5 and TRBJ2-5; D may be TRBD2 (6 bases). The CDR3 is 15 residues long. V was clipped by 3 bases and J by 1 base, with 13 bases between them. CDR1 is SGHKS, CDR2 YYEKEE, per germline (reference sequence). CDR3 nucleotide sequence: TGTGCCAGCAGCTCCCCTCTGGGGGGCCAAGAGACCCAGTACTTC. This encodes CASSSPLGGQETQYF.

The chain recombines TRBV5-1 with TRBJ2-1; 11 nucleotides line up with TRBD2. Trimming took 5 bases from V and 6 from J; bases not matched to a gene: 1. The CDR3 has 13 residues. Germline CDR1 and CDR2: SGHRS and YFSETQ. The CDR3 region has the DNA TGCGCCAGCAGAGGACTAGCGGGCAATGAGCAGTTCTTC. Protein: CASRGLAGNEQFF.

Turning to this clone: This sample also contains other DNA sequences that code for the same CDR3. This chain links TRBV5-1 with TRBJ2-1; D remains ambiguous. Between the trimmed V and J ends, which lost 0 bases and 6 bases, there was a span of 7 bases. CDR3 size: 13 residues. The germline gives CDR1 SGHRS, CDR2 YFSETQ. The CDR3 loop reads CASSLAGSNEQFF. The CDR3 DNA follows: TGCGCCAGCAGCTTGGCCGGCAGCAATGAGCAGTTCTTC. Variable domain in full (rest from reference TRBV5-1 and TRBJ2-1): KAGVTQTPRYLIKTRGQQVTLSCSPISGHRSVSWYQQTPGQGLQFLFEYFSETQRNKGNFPGRFSGRQFSNSRSEMNVSTLELGDSALYLCASSLAGSNEQFFGPGTRLTVL.

The chain recombines TRBV6-1 with TRBJ1-6; 7 nucleotides agree with TRBD1. Germline CDR1 is MNHNS and CDR2 is SASEGT. Trimming took 3 bases from V and 0 from J; bases not matched to a gene: 8. The CDR3 is 18 amino acids. The CDR3: CASSEIPGQSSYNSPLHF. The CDR3 region has the DNA TGTGCCAGCAGTGAGATACCGGGACAGAGCTCCTATAATTCACCCCTCCACTTT.

The chain uses TRBV5-1 and TRBJ1-6, with TRBD1 matching 8 bases. Germline-derived CDR1 and CDR2 are SGHRS and YFSETQ. V dropped 0 bases and J dropped 9; count of bases not matched to a gene: 8. CDR3 length: 16 residues. CDR3 nucleotide sequence: TGCGCCAGCAGCTTGGCCTTGAGTGGACAGGGTTCACCCCTCCACTTT. Amino acid sequence: CASSLALSGQGSPLHF.

This clone was seen more than once but under ten times. The V call is TRBV5-1, the J call TRBJ2-5; TRBD1 might be the D (5 bases). The CDR3 extends over 15 amino acids. The V gene lost 0 bases and the J gene lost 4 bases, with 13 bases spanning the gap. Germline V gene lookup returns CDR1 SGHRS and CDR2 YFSETQ. The CDR3 DNA reads TGCGCCAGCAGCTTGGCTCAGGGCACGGGAGAGACCCAGTACTTC. Its protein is CASSLAQGTGETQYF.

The chain is built from TRBV13 and TRBJ1-5; maybe TRBD1 (5 bases). Per germline, CDR1 PRHDT and CDR2 FYEKMQ (reference sequence). V lost 4 bases and J lost 4, with 17 bases in between. This CDR3 is built from 16 residues. CDR3 bases: TGTGCCAGCAGCTCTTGGGACGGCCTCGGAAATCAGCCCCAGCATTTT. It specifies CASSSWDGLGNQPQHF.

CDR3 loop: CASQGGANTGELFF. Here the CDR3 DNA reads TGTGCCTCCCAAGGGGGGGCGAACACCGGGGAGCTGTTTTTT. The chain employs TRBV19 and TRBJ2-2, with D possibly being TRBD2 (7 bases). CDR1 is LNHDA and CDR2 is SQIVND in the germline V gene (reference sequence). Between the trimmed V and J ends, which lost 11 bases and 0 bases, there was a span of 13 bases. CDR3 size: 14 residues.

The chain joins TRBV7-2 to TRBJ1-2; the D gene is possibly TRBD1 (5 bases). V was clipped by 1 base and J by 8 bases, with 11 bases between them. Per germline, CDR1 SGHTA and CDR2 FQGNSA. This CDR3 has 13 amino acids. The CDR3 DNA follows: TGTGCCAGCAGCTTAGAGGGGCTCGACGGCTACACCTTC. This encodes CASSLEGLDGYTF.

The chain joins TRBV30 to TRBJ1-1; D might be TRBD1 (6 bases). Trimming shortened V by 0 bases and J by 6 bases, and 17 bases separated the two germline ends. The CDR3 is 15 residues long. The germline gives CDR1 GTSNPN, CDR2 SVGIG (reference sequence). The CDR3 region has the DNA TGTGCCTGGAGTGTATCCCGGGGGCTATTTGCTGAAGCTTTCTTT. Protein: CAWSVSRGLFAEAFF.

The gene calls are TRBV30 and TRBJ1-4, with 7 bases aligning to TRBD1. The length of the CDR3 is 15 residues. Germline V gene sequence: CDR1 GTSNPN, CDR2 SVGIG (reference sequence). V gave up 2 bases and J gave up 7 bases; unmatched junction bases: 10. CDR3 protein: CAWSTRQGVGEKLFF. CDR3 bases: TGTGCCTGGAGTACCCGACAGGGTGTGGGTGAAAAACTGTTTTTT.

The V call is TRBV6-5, the J call TRBJ1-1; tentatively, D is TRBD1 (5 bases). V was pared by 7 bases and J by 5 bases, with 14 bases between. The germline V gene has CDR1 MNHEY and CDR2 SVGAGI. The CDR3 runs to 13 residues. The CDR3 loop reads CASTRGSPTEAFF. CDR3 bases: TGTGCCAGCACCCGGGGGTCTCCTACTGAAGCTTTCTTT.

This rearrangement joins TRBV11-3 to TRBJ2-2; 10 bases fit TRBD1. V gave up 5 bases and J gave up 3 bases; unmatched junction bases: 3. Per the germline V gene, CDR1 is SGHNT and CDR2 is YENEEA. The CDR3 is 15 amino acids. This CDR3 reads CASSTGQGDTGELFF. The CDR3 nucleotides are TGTGCCAGCAGCACCGGACAGGGGGACACCGGGGAGCTGTTTTTT.

This rearrangement joins TRBV10-3 to TRBJ2-3; TRBD2 agrees at 10 bases. Trimming removed 5 bases from V and 6 bases from J; junction bases left unmatched: 8. The CDR3 loop spans 15 amino acids. Per germline, CDR1 ENHRY and CDR2 SYGVKD. The CDR3 bases are TGTGCCATCAGTTCCGGGACTAGCGTATTGGATACGCAGTATTTT. Translation gives CAISSGTSVLDTQYF.

The chain carries TRBV7-9 and TRBJ2-7; 9 nucleotides align to TRBD2. Unmatched junction bases numbered 10, after V lost 5 bases and J lost 2 bases. In germline, CDR1 is SEHNR, CDR2 FQNEAQ (reference sequence). This CDR3 has 16 amino acids. The CDR3 is CASSTTGTSPTYEQYF. CDR3 nucleotide sequence: TGTGCCAGCAGCACAACCGGGACTAGCCCTACCTACGAGCAGTACTTC. The full variable domain, with the rest looked up from reference TRBV7-9 and TRBJ2-7, is DTGVSQNPRHKITKRGQNVTFRCDPISEHNRLYWYRQTLGQGPEFLTYFQNEAQLEKSRLLSDRFSAERPKGSFSTLEIQRTEQGDSAMYLCASSTTGTSPTYEQYFGPGTRLTVT.

This rearrangement joins TRBV7-2 to TRBJ2-3; TRBD2 is a possible D gene (6 bases). Germline V gene sequence: CDR1 SGHTA, CDR2 FQGNSA. V was cut by 4 bases and J by 2 bases, with 16 bases left in between. This CDR3 is 16 amino acids long. CDR3 amino acids: CASSSRTTSNTDTQYF. The CDR3 region has the DNA TGTGCCAGCAGCTCGAGGACTACCTCGAACACAGATACGCAGTATTTT.

This clone was observed once. CDR3 DNA sequence: TGTGCCTGGAGTGTACGGGCAGGAAGTAACACCGGGGAGCTGTTTTTT. Its protein is CAWSVRAGSNTGELFF. V usage is TRBV30 and J usage is TRBJ2-2; no definite D call. The CDR3 has 16 amino acids. The ends were cut back, 0 bases at V and 2 bases at J, with 13 bases in the middle. Germline values: CDR1 GTSNPN, CDR2 SVGIG (reference sequence).

This sequence joins TRBV5-4 and TRBJ2-5; 10 bases line up with TRBD1. The ends lost 7 bases at V and 2 bases at J; junction bases unmatched: 2. CDR1 and CDR2 from the germline V gene are SGHNT and YYREEE (reference sequence). This CDR3 region has 13 residues. CDR3 in DNA: TGTGCCAGCCGACAGGGGGCTCAAGAGACCCAGTACTTC. It translates to CASRQGAQETQYF.

This sequence joins TRBV5-6 and TRBJ2-5; 8 bases align to TRBD2. The germline gives CDR1 SGHDT, CDR2 YYEEEE. This CDR3 is 16 amino acids long. V shed 4 bases, J shed 4 bases, and the junction held 12 bases outside the gene matches. CDR3 loop: CASSVGLALSGETQYF. CDR3 nucleotides: TGTGCCAGCAGCGTAGGACTAGCTTTAAGCGGAGAGACCCAGTACTTC.

This clone has a handful of counts. The chain carries TRBV5-4 and TRBJ1-1; 10 bases are a match to TRBD1. Germline V gene lookup returns CDR1 SGHNT and CDR2 YYREEE (reference sequence). The CDR3 consists of 16 residues. V lost 6 bases to trimming and J lost 4 bases; unmatched junction nucleotides: 12. The CDR3 DNA reads TGTGCCAGCAAGGGACAGGGGAGTATGGGGAGCACTGAAGCTTTCTTT. Residues: CASKGQGSMGSTEAFF. Using reference TRBV5-4 and TRBJ1-1 for the parts outside the CDR3, the full variable domain is ETGVTQSPTHLIKTRGQQVTLRCSSQSGHNTVSWYQQALGQGPQFIFQYYREEENGRGNFPPRFSGLQFPNYSSELNVNALELDDSALYLCASKGQGSMGSTEAFFGQGTRLTVV.

The rearrangement joins TRBV7-8 to TRBJ2-3; 9 bases line up with TRBD2. Germline V gene sequence: CDR1 SGHVS, CDR2 FQNEAQ. The CDR3 spans 16 residues. Losses at the gene ends were 3 bases for V and 6 bases for J; bases not matched to a gene: 10. DNA for the CDR3: TGTGCCAGCAGCTTTCGGTTAGCGGGAGTAGGTGATACGCAGTATTTT. Translating it yields CASSFRLAGVGDTQYF.